This T cell receptor beta chain was identified during a study of OX40 agonist ivuxolimab in advanced cancers. Looking at the study overall: Three patients, one with hepatocellular carcinoma and two with cutaneous melanoma, responded partially. Findings of the study overall: Circulating CD4+ and CD8+ T cells showed clonal expansion by week 6 at 0.1 to 3.0 mg/kg. CD8+ T cells (on average) carried more expanded clones than CD4+ T cells.

Comments on this clone: The antigen is unknown.

CDR3 length equals 14 residues. Looked up from germline, CDR1 is MNHEY and CDR2 is SVGAGI. V lost 2 bases and J lost 7, with 9 bases in between. Autoimmune disease history or systemic immunosuppression disqualified patients. The table came from immunoSEQ multiplex PCR; TCRdb's copy has only in-frame clones and leaves some out. The profile covers over 80,000 clones, with around 85% appearing a single time and roughly 5.5% taken by the ten largest. The V and J genes are TRBV6-5 and TRBJ1-6; D gene ambiguous. Sequences were derived from CD4+ or CD8+ T cells sorted from blood, sampled in a trial of the OX40 agonist ivuxolimab. The receptor was derived from an adult with an advanced solid tumor such as melanoma, head and neck, liver or kidney cancer. CDR3 DNA sequence: TGTGCCAGCAGTTACGGAGGCCTAAATTCACCCCTCCACTTT. This translates into CASSYGGLNSPLHF.